The 20 T cell receptor beta chains given below trace back to one sample, sequenced in a study of a mutant IDH1 vaccine in newly diagnosed glioma. Clones were read by immunoSEQ multiplex PCR, and TCRdb kept only the in-frame ones, dropping some. The sample lists around 92,000 clones, about 90% occurring once. Time point here: baseline, week 1 (first vaccination visit). Treatment: pre-vaccination baseline after standard-of-care therapy. Sequencing used PBMCs, obtained from a glioma patient treated with radiotherapy, temozolomide or both. The receptors here all came from a woman between 50 and 59 years old with glioma.

The DNA for the CDR3 is TGTGCCAGCAGCTTGGACAGATTATTTTATAATTCACCCCTCCACTTT. Translation: CASSLDRLFYNSPLHF. The chain carries TRBV7-9 and TRBJ1-6; possibly TRBD1 for D (6 bases). This CDR3 has 16 amino acids. V lost 3 bases, J lost 4 bases, and 13 bases lay in between. Germline assignment: CDR1 SEHNR and CDR2 FQNEAQ (reference sequence).

CDR3 coding DNA: TGTGCCAGCAGCCGGGACACATCCTACGAGCAGTACTTC. As protein: CASSRDTSYEQYF. The V call is TRBV5-4, the J call TRBJ2-7, with a weak D call TRBD1 (6 bases). With 4 bases removed from V and 1 base from J, the gap between germline ends came to 9 bases. The CDR3 runs 13 residues. Per the germline V gene, CDR1 is SGHNT and CDR2 is YYREEE (reference sequence).

The chain carries TRBV9 and TRBJ2-4, with D possibly being TRBD2 (5 bases). The CDR3 has 16 amino acids. CDR1 and CDR2 (germline): SGDLS, YYNGEE. The V end lost 0 bases, the J end lost 7 bases, and 17 bases lay between the germline ends. CDR3 bases: TGTGCCAGCAGCGTAGCAAAAAGCGGCCCAATGAACATTCAGTACTTC. Translation gives CASSVAKSGPMNIQYF. Looking up the rest from reference TRBV9 and TRBJ2-4 gives the full variable domain: DSGVTQTPKHLITATGQRVTLRCSPRSGDLSVYWYQQSLDQGLQFLIQYYNGEERAKGNILERFSAQQFPDLHSELNLSSLELGDSALYFCASSVAKSGPMNIQYFGAGTRLSVL.

This clone has only one observation. V usage is TRBV7-6 and J usage is TRBJ2-7, with no clear D. Deletions cut 2 bases from V and 6 bases from J, with 8 bases between. The CDR3 covers 12 residues. The germline gives CDR1 SGHVS, CDR2 FNYEAQ. The DNA of the CDR3 is TGTGCCAGCAGCTTAATGGCTTCCGAGCAGTACTTC. This sequence encodes CASSLMASEQYF.

The chain links TRBV5-1 to TRBJ2-3; D tentatively fits TRBD1 or TRBD2 (5 bases each). Trimming cost V 4 bases and J 0 bases, with 12 bases left between them. In germline, CDR1 is SGHRS, CDR2 YFSETQ. The CDR3 runs 15 residues. CDR3 coding DNA: TGCGCCAGCAGCCACGGGGCCGCGAGCACAGATACGCAGTATTTT. The encoded protein is CASSHGAASTDTQYF.

This sequence joins TRBV6-5 and TRBJ1-6; TRBD1 matches 9 bases. The CDR3 runs 15 residues. Germline values: CDR1 MNHEY, CDR2 SVGAGI. The ends lost 2 bases at V and 7 bases at J; junction bases unmatched: 3. CDR3 nucleotide sequence: TGTGCCAGCAGTTACACCGGGACAGGGAATTCACCCCTCCACTTT. Translated: CASSYTGTGNSPLHF.

V is TRBV7-3 and J is TRBJ2-6; D gene uncertain. V was cut by 1 base and J by 2 bases, with 6 bases left in between. Germline CDR1 SGHTA, CDR2 FQGTGA. CDR3 length: 15 residues. The CDR3 DNA sequence: TGTGCCAGCAGCTTAAGGTCAGCTGGGGCCAACGTCCTGACTTTC. This encodes CASSLRSAGANVLTF.

The chain uses TRBV28 and TRBJ1-5; 7 bases agree with TRBD1. Trimming removed 2 bases from V and 2 bases from J; junction bases left unmatched: 6. Germline CDR1 is MDHEN and CDR2 is SYDVKM. The CDR3 spans 16 residues. This CDR3 reads CASSLEGARGNQPQHF. The CDR3 DNA sequence: TGTGCCAGCAGTTTAGAGGGGGCGCGGGGCAATCAGCCCCAGCATTTT. The whole variable domain, filled in from reference TRBV28 and TRBJ1-5, reads DVKVTQSSRYLVKRTGEKVFLECVQDMDHENMFWYRQDPGLGLRLIYFSYDVKMKEKGDIPEGYSVSREKKERFSLILESASTNQTSMYLCASSLEGARGNQPQHFGDGTRLSIL.

The V call is TRBV10-2, the J call TRBJ1-4; D is uncertain. There are 13 residues in the CDR3. The germline V gene has CDR1 WSHSY and CDR2 SAAADI. V gave up 6 bases and J gave up 4 bases, with 9 bases separating them. The CDR3: CASRAQLNEKLFF. In DNA, the CDR3 is TGCGCCAGCAGGGCCCAGCTTAATGAAAAACTGTTTTTT.

V and J are TRBV6-4 and TRBJ1-2; TRBD1 matches at 9 bases. This CDR3 has 13 amino acids. Germline assignment: CDR1 MRHNA and CDR2 SNTAGT. J gave up 7 bases and V 0 bases, and 0 bases lay outside the gene matches. The CDR3 bases are TGTGCCAGCAGTGACTCGGACAGGGGTGGCTACACCTTC. It is translated as CASSDSDRGGYTF.

This chain links TRBV4-1 with TRBJ2-3, with D uncertain. V lost 2 bases and J lost 2, with 5 bases in between. The CDR3 spans 13 residues. Germline V gene sequence: CDR1 MGHRA, CDR2 YSYEKL. DNA of the CDR3: TGCGCCAGCAGCCAAATTCTCACAGATACGCAGTATTTT. Translation: CASSQILTDTQYF.

The chain joins TRBV6-5 to TRBJ2-5; possibly TRBD1 for D (6 bases). V gave up 2 bases and J gave up 1 base, with 14 bases separating them. The CDR3 spans 16 residues. Per the germline V gene, CDR1 is MNHEY and CDR2 is SVGAGI. The CDR3 DNA is TGTGCCAGCAGTTACCTTGCCCGGGACATCCAAGAGACCCAGTACTTC. Encoded protein: CASSYLARDIQETQYF.

The CDR3 region is CASSLVSGSSYEQYF. The CDR3 nucleotides read TGTGCCAGCAGCTTAGTCAGCGGGAGCTCCTACGAGCAGTACTTC. V is TRBV11-2 and J is TRBJ2-7; 8 positions agree with TRBD2. The germline V gene encodes CDR1 SGHAT and CDR2 FQNNGV. This CDR3 is 15 amino acids long. With 1 base clipped from V and 0 bases from J, the junction kept 2 bases outside the gene matches.

The rearrangement uses TRBV28 and TRBJ1-5; D possibly corresponds to TRBD1 (6 bases). The length of the CDR3 is 16 residues. The V gene's germline CDR1 is MDHEN and CDR2 SYDVKM. V lost 5 bases and J 6 bases, leaving 20 bases between the germline ends. CDR3 sequence: CASSPLQWGRGQPQHF. CDR3 DNA: TGTGCCAGCAGTCCCCTCCAGTGGGGCAGGGGTCAGCCCCAGCATTTT.

The chain couples TRBV5-1 to TRBJ2-7; tentatively, D is TRBD1 (6 bases). CDR1 and CDR2 (germline): SGHRS, YFSETQ. The CDR3 is 13 amino acids. Trimming pared 0 bases from V and 2 bases from J, leaving 6 bases between. The CDR3 nucleotides read TGCGCCAGCAGCTTGGACAGGGCCTACGAGCAGTACTTC. Amino acids: CASSLDRAYEQYF.

CDR3 DNA sequence: TGTGCCATCCGGACAGGGCCAGGTGAAAAACTGTTTTTT. Its protein is CAIRTGPGEKLFF. The chain links TRBV28 to TRBJ1-4; TRBD1 matches at 8 bases. Germline V lookup: CDR1 MDHEN, CDR2 SYDVKM. J lost 7 bases, V lost 10 bases, and 8 bases had no gene match. This CDR3 is built from 13 residues.

V and J are TRBV7-9 and TRBJ1-3, with D perhaps matching TRBD1 (5 bases). The CDR3 has 17 amino acids. Trimming took off 5 bases at V and 0 bases at J, with 17 bases between the two ends. Germline loops: CDR1 SEHNR, CDR2 FQNEAQ (reference sequence). CDR3 nucleotides: TGTGCCAGCAGCCAAATGGGGGAAGGGAGCTCTGGAAACACCATATATTTT. It is translated as CASSQMGEGSSGNTIYF.

The V gene is TRBV25-1, the J gene TRBJ2-5; the match to TRBD2 covers 7 bases. Germline CDR1 MGHDK, CDR2 SYGVNS. CDR3 length: 15 residues. V shed 6 bases and J 5 bases; nucleotides not matched to a gene: 12. The CDR3 DNA is TGTGCCAGCAGCCGAATGGGGGGGAGTTTTGAGACCCAGTACTTC. Protein: CASSRMGGSFETQYF.

J is TRBJ1-2 and V is TRBV27; TRBD1 might be the D (5 bases). V lost 0 bases, J lost 8 bases, and 16 bases lay in between. CDR1 is MNHEY and CDR2 is SMNVEV in the germline V gene (reference sequence). This CDR3 has 15 amino acids. The CDR3, as DNA: TGTGCCAGCAGTTTATCGAGGGGCCCCACGGGAGGCTACACCTTC. Translation gives CASSLSRGPTGGYTF.

Regarding this clone: A read error may account for a junction end that differs from germline. The chain joins TRBV10-2 to TRBJ2-3, with D hard to call. This CDR3 has 13 amino acids. Germline CDR1 WSHSY, CDR2 SAAADI. The CDR3 spells CASRDPATDTQYF. The DNA of the CDR3 is TGCGCCAGCCGTGATCCAGCCACAGATACGCAGTATTTT.